These 23 T cell receptor beta chains share one sample of origin, sequenced in a study of cytomegalovirus exposure and HLA in healthy donors. The PCR was carried out with 60 Vbeta primers and 13 Jbeta primers. Sequenced by immunoSEQ multiplex PCR; TCRdb stores in-frame clones only, minus some. The data contain some 130,000 clones, around 83% of them singletons. The specimen was PBMCs. The origin of the receptors is a male donor in good health and CMV-seropositive.

CDR3 DNA sequence: TGTGCCAGCAGTCGGGGGGACAGGGCGGGCCAGCCCCAGCATTTT. It specifies CASSRGDRAGQPQHF. The chain joins TRBV27 to TRBJ1-5; 9 nucleotides match TRBD1. In germline, CDR1 is MNHEY, CDR2 SMNVEV (reference sequence). Trimming removed 5 bases from V and 7 bases from J; junction bases left unmatched: 9. CDR3 size: 15 residues.

V gene TRBV27 combines with J gene TRBJ2-1, with D possibly matching TRBD2 (6 bases). V was trimmed by 3 bases and J by 0 bases, leaving 9 bases between them. Germline values: CDR1 MNHEY, CDR2 SMNVEV (reference sequence). This CDR3 comprises 15 residues. CDR3 residues: CASSFAGSSYNEQFF. The CDR3 coding sequence is TGTGCCAGCAGTTTCGCGGGAAGCTCCTACAATGAGCAGTTCTTC.

This sequence joins TRBV19 and TRBJ2-7; TRBD2 aligns across 11 bases. Germline CDR1 LNHDA, CDR2 SQIVND (reference sequence). CDR3 size: 15 residues. V was clipped by 5 bases and J by 3 bases; unmatched bases: 6. CDR3 coding DNA: TGTGCCAGTAGTCCACTAGCGGGAGTGGGCTACGAGCAGTACTTC. Its translation is CASSPLAGVGYEQYF.

The chain links TRBV14 to TRBJ2-7; tentatively, D is TRBD1 (5 bases). This CDR3 region has 15 residues. V dropped 4 bases and J dropped 3 bases, with 16 bases sitting between them. The germline CDR1 and CDR2 sequences are SGHDN and FVKESK. Here the CDR3 DNA reads TGTGCCAGCAGCCCAAGGGGCAGCGTCATCTACGAGCAGTACTTC. Amino acids: CASSPRGSVIYEQYF.

The J gene is TRBJ2-5, the V gene TRBV6-5; 10 bases line up with TRBD2. There are 15 residues in the CDR3. The V gene end was trimmed by 6 bases and the J gene end by 7 bases; junction bases not matched to a gene: 11. The germline gives CDR1 MNHEY, CDR2 SVGAGI. This CDR3 is CASSSGTSESGTQYF. The CDR3 nucleotides read TGTGCCAGCAGCTCCGGGACTAGCGAGTCTGGGACCCAGTACTTC.

The table lists this clone with a count of one. V is TRBV5-1 and J is TRBJ1-1, with TRBD1 matching over 8 bases. Looked up from germline, CDR1 is SGHRS and CDR2 is YFSETQ. V trimming: 7 bases; J trimming: 2 bases; junction bases outside the gene matches: 16. This CDR3 region has 17 residues. The CDR3 bases are TGCGCCAGCCGTTTGAAAGCAGGGGGCGCGGGAAACACTGAAGCTTTCTTT. Its protein is CASRLKAGGAGNTEAFF.

V is TRBV11-2 and J is TRBJ2-7; the match to TRBD2 covers 8 bases. Losses at the gene ends were 5 bases for V and 3 bases for J; bases not matched to a gene: 15. The CDR3 consists of 17 residues. Germline V gene sequence: CDR1 SGHAT, CDR2 FQNNGV. Here the CDR3 DNA reads TGTGCCAGCAGCCCAAGCCTGGCTAGCGGGCTAGGCTACGAGCAGTACTTC. This codes for CASSPSLASGLGYEQYF.

V is TRBV7-3 and J is TRBJ2-3; D is unresolved. V was cut by 3 bases and J by 14 bases, with 18 bases left in between. In germline, CDR1 is SGHTA, CDR2 FQGTGA. The length of the CDR3 is 13 residues. This chain's CDR3 is CASSFDGERRRYF. Here the CDR3 DNA reads TGTGCCAGCAGCTTTGACGGAGAGCGCCGCCGGTATTTT.

The rearrangement joins TRBV19 to TRBJ2-2; TRBD2 agrees at 7 bases. Germline CDR1 LNHDA, CDR2 SQIVND (reference sequence). J was trimmed by 4 bases and V by 6 bases; bases with no gene match: 5. This CDR3 spans 14 amino acids. The CDR3 DNA sequence: TGTGCCAGTAGGGCGGGAGAAAGCACCGGGGAGCTGTTTTTT. Its translation is CASRAGESTGELFF.

The sample holds a few counts of this clone. This rearrangement joins TRBV4-1 to TRBJ2-1, with 9 nucleotides matching TRBD1. Per germline, CDR1 MGHRA and CDR2 YSYEKL. The CDR3 sequence is 15 residues long. The V and J ends lost 3 bases and 2 bases, in that order; junction bases with no gene match: 2. CDR3 bases: TGCGCCAGCAGCCAGGGGGACAGGGCCTACAATGAGCAGTTCTTC. Protein product: CASSQGDRAYNEQFF.

This chain links TRBV10-3 with TRBJ1-1; D is possibly TRBD1 (6 bases). The CDR3 covers 13 residues. In germline, CDR1 is ENHRY, CDR2 SYGVKD. Trimming cost V 9 bases and J 1 base, with 12 bases left between them. The CDR3 region is CAITAGANTEAFF. The DNA for the CDR3 is TGTGCCATAACGGCAGGGGCGAACACTGAAGCTTTCTTT.

This clone was seen more than once but under ten times. The chain links TRBV5-4 to TRBJ2-7; 7 bases are a match to TRBD1. With 2 bases clipped from V and 7 bases from J, the junction kept 6 bases outside the gene matches. The V gene's germline CDR1 is SGHNT and CDR2 YYREEE (reference sequence). This CDR3 comprises 13 residues. CDR3 protein: CASSFGQVNEQYF. The CDR3 nucleotides read TGTGCCAGCAGCTTTGGACAGGTAAATGAGCAGTACTTC.

The chain carries TRBV5-8 and TRBJ1-6; no reliable D call. Germline loops: CDR1 SGHTS, CDR2 YDEGEE. V lost 0 bases and J lost 7, with 11 bases in between. The CDR3 contains 15 residues. In DNA, the CDR3 is TGTGCCAGCAGCTTGGAGTACAGAGTAAATTCACCCCTCCACTTT. Translated: CASSLEYRVNSPLHF.

Notes on this clone: Other DNA sequences from this sample encode an identical CDR3 as well. V usage is TRBV9 and J usage is TRBJ2-2, with D tentatively TRBD2 (6 bases). Trimming took 2 bases from V and 4 from J, leaving 9 bases between them. CDR1 is SGDLS, CDR2 YYNGEE, per germline. There are 14 residues in the CDR3. The CDR3 region is CASSVGGGTGELFF. CDR3 nucleotide sequence: TGTGCCAGCAGCGTGGGGGGTGGCACCGGGGAGCTGTTTTTT.

The CDR3 protein is CASSGGLEGTEAFF. The CDR3 DNA follows: TGTGCCAGCAGCGGCGGTTTGGAGGGCACTGAAGCTTTCTTT. The V call is TRBV9, the J call TRBJ1-1; no clear D gene. The V gene's germline CDR1 is SGDLS and CDR2 YYNGEE. V was pared by 3 bases and J by 4 bases, with 13 bases between. This CDR3 contains 14 residues. The entire variable domain, with the rest obtained from reference TRBV9 and TRBJ1-1, is as follows: DSGVTQTPKHLITATGQRVTLRCSPRSGDLSVYWYQQSLDQGLQFLIQYYNGEERAKGNILERFSAQQFPDLHSELNLSSLELGDSALYFCASSGGLEGTEAFFGQGTRLTVV.

A few counts support this clone. The V call is TRBV5-1, the J call TRBJ2-6; D is unresolved. CDR3 length: 13 amino acids. CDR1 is SGHRS, CDR2 YFSETQ, per germline. Trimming took off 2 bases at V and 5 bases at J, with 5 bases between the two ends. The CDR3 loop is CASSLDWANVLTF. In nucleotides, the CDR3 is TGCGCCAGCAGCTTAGACTGGGCCAACGTCCTGACTTTC. The full variable domain, rest sourced from reference TRBV5-1 and TRBJ2-6, is KAGVTQTPRYLIKTRGQQVTLSCSPISGHRSVSWYQQTPGQGLQFLFEYFSETQRNKGNFPGRFSGRQFSNSRSEMNVSTLELGDSALYLCASSLDWANVLTFGAGSRLTVL.

CDR3 loop: CASSEGGQANEKLFF. CDR3 nucleotides: TGTGCCAGCAGTGAAGGCGGACAGGCTAATGAAAAACTGTTTTTT. The chain combines TRBV25-1 with TRBJ1-4, with 7 nucleotides matching TRBD1. Germline values: CDR1 MGHDK, CDR2 SYGVNS. The CDR3 extends over 15 amino acids. With V trimmed by 2 bases and J by 3 bases, 3 bases remained unmatched. Combining the CDR3 with reference TRBV25-1 and TRBJ1-4 gives the whole variable domain EADIYQTPRYLVIGTGKKITLECSQTMGHDKMYWYQQDPGMELHLIHYSYGVNSTEKGDLSSESTVSRIRTEHFPLTLESARPSHTSQYLCASSEGGQANEKLFFGSGTQLSVL.

The rearrangement uses TRBV9 and TRBJ2-7; the D gene is possibly TRBD1 (5 bases). CDR1 is SGDLS, CDR2 YYNGEE, per germline. The CDR3 sequence is 19 residues long. V was pared by 0 bases and J by 3 bases, with 25 bases between. CDR3 in amino acids: CASSVEGPSLGVRDYEQYF. CDR3 coding DNA: TGTGCCAGCAGCGTAGAGGGGCCCTCCTTAGGGGTGAGAGACTACGAGCAGTACTTC.

The chain links TRBV27 to TRBJ1-1, with 11 bases fitting TRBD1. With 4 bases clipped from V and 5 bases from J, the junction kept 9 bases outside the gene matches. CDR1 and CDR2 (germline): MNHEY, SMNVEV (reference sequence). The CDR3 is 16 residues long. The CDR3 loop reads CASSWTGGVKRTEAFF. The CDR3 nucleotides are TGTGCCAGCAGTTGGACAGGGGGCGTTAAGAGGACTGAAGCTTTCTTT.

The chain has TRBV2 and TRBJ2-2; weak D call: TRBD1 (6 bases). Germline V gene lookup returns CDR1 SNHLY and CDR2 FYNNEI. The CDR3 is 14 residues long. Trimming left V 7 bases short and J 4 bases short, with 13 bases between. CDR3 nucleotide sequence: TGTGCCAGCATTGGGATAGGGGGCACCGGGGAGCTGTTTTTT. Its protein is CASIGIGGTGELFF.

The V call is TRBV5-4, the J call TRBJ1-1; no clear D gene. The CDR3 spans 12 residues. The ends were cut back, 4 bases at V and 2 bases at J, with 6 bases in the middle. The germline V gene has CDR1 SGHNT and CDR2 YYREEE (reference sequence). The CDR3 DNA reads as TGTGCCAGCAGCGGTACTAACACTGAAGCTTTCTTT. Protein sequence: CASSGTNTEAFF. Drawing the rest from reference TRBV5-4 and TRBJ1-1, the complete variable domain is ETGVTQSPTHLIKTRGQQVTLRCSSQSGHNTVSWYQQALGQGPQFIFQYYREEENGRGNFPPRFSGLQFPNYSSELNVNALELDDSALYLCASSGTNTEAFFGQGTRLTVV.

The chain links TRBV27 to TRBJ1-6, with D possibly TRBD1 on 5 matching bases. The germline V and J ends were trimmed by 6 bases and 7 bases, with 7 bases remaining between them. Germline V gene data show CDR1 as MNHEY and CDR2 as SMNVEV (reference sequence). The CDR3 extends over 12 amino acids. CDR3 in amino acids: CASRTANSPLHF. For the CDR3, the DNA is TGTGCCAGCAGGACAGCAAATTCACCCCTCCACTTT.

This clone was counted only a few times. The gene calls are TRBV5-5 and TRBJ1-5; 7 bases agree with TRBD1. Germline CDR1 is SGHKS and CDR2 is YYEKEE (reference sequence). Trimming cost V 3 bases and J 6 bases; bases outside gene matches: 9. The CDR3 has 15 amino acids. CDR3 region: CASSSDRDNGQPQHF. In nucleotides, the CDR3 is TGTGCCAGCAGCTCCGACAGGGACAACGGTCAGCCCCAGCATTTT.